This record looks at one TCR beta chain sequence and its context. These data are taken from a study of preoperative IRX-2 immunotherapy in early breast cancer. Only in-frame clones appear in the TCRdb table, and some are missing; sequencing was by immunoSEQ multiplex PCR. The table includes fewer than 40,000 clones, nearly 95% detected once. The germline CDR1 and CDR2 sequences are MNHNS and SASEGT. The ends lost 6 bases at V and 6 bases at J; junction bases unmatched: 11. The CDR3 spans 17 residues. Treatment defined: preoperative locoregional IRX-2 cytokine immunotherapy. This phase Ib study tested locoregional IRX-2 cytokine immunotherapy given before surgery.

This material was collected from a patient treated with IRX-2 immunotherapy. This rearrangement joins TRBV6-1 to TRBJ2-1; TRBD2 matches at 13 bases. The receptor was derived from a human donor with breast cancer. Here the CDR3 reads CASRELAGGPVSNEQFF. The CDR3 DNA reads TGTGCCAGCAGAGAACTAGCGGGAGGGCCCGTGAGCAATGAGCAGTTCTTC.